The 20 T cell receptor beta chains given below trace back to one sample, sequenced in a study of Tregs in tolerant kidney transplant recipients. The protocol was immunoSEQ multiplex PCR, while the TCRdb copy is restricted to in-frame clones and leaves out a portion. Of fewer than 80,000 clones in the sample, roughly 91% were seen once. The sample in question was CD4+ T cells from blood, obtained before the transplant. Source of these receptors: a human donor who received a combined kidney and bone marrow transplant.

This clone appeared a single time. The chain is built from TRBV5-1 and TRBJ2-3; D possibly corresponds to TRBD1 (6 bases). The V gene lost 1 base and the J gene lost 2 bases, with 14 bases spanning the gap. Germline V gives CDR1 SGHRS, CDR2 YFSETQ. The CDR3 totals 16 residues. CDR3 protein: CASSLWKQGITDTQYF. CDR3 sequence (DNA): TGCGCCAGCAGCTTGTGGAAACAGGGAATCACAGATACGCAGTATTTT.

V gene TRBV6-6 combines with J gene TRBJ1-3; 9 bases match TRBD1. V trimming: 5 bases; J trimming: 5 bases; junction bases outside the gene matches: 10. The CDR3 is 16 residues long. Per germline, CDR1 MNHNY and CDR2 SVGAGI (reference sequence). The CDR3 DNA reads TGTGCCAGCAGTCCTCTGGCACAGGGGGCCCGAAACACCATATATTTT. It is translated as CASSPLAQGARNTIYF.

CDR3 nucleotides: TGTGCCAGCAGCTCCCGGGGGACAGGTAGTTTCACTGAAGCTTTCTTT. This translates into CASSSRGTGSFTEAFF. This chain joins TRBV9 and TRBJ1-1, with 8 bases identical to TRBD1. The CDR3 extends over 16 amino acids. Unmatched junction bases numbered 12, after V lost 4 bases and J lost 4 bases. Per germline, CDR1 SGDLS and CDR2 YYNGEE.

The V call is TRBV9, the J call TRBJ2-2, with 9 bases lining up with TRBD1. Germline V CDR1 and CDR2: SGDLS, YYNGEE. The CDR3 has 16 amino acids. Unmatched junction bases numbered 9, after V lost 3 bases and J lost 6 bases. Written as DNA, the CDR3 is TGTGCCAGCAGCGGATCGGGGACAGGGCACCCCGGGGAGCTGTTTTTT. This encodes CASSGSGTGHPGELFF.

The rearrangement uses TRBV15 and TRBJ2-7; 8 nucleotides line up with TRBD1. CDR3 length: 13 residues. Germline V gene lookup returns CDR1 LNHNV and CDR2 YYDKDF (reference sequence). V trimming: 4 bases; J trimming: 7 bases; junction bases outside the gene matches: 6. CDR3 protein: CATSMDRVREQYF. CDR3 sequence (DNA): TGTGCCACCAGCATGGACAGGGTGCGGGAGCAGTACTTC.

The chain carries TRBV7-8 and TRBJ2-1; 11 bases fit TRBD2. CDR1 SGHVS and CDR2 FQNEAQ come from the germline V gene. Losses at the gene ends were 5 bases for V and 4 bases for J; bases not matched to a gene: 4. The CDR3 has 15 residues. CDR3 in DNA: TGTGCCAGCAGCCTCGGGACTAGCGGTTACAATGAGCAGTTCTTC. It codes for CASSLGTSGYNEQFF.

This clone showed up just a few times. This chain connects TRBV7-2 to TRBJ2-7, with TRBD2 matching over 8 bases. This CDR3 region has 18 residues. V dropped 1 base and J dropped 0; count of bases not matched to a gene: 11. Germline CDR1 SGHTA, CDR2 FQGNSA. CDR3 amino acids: CASSLVGIAGRSSYEQYF. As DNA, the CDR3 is TGTGCCAGCAGCTTAGTAGGGATAGCGGGACGGAGCTCCTACGAGCAGTACTTC.

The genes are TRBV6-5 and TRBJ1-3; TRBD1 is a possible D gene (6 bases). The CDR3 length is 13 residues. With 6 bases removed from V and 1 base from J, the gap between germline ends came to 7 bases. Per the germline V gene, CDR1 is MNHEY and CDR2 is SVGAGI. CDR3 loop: CASRGQSGNTIYF. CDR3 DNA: TGTGCCAGCAGAGGACAGTCTGGAAACACCATATATTTT.

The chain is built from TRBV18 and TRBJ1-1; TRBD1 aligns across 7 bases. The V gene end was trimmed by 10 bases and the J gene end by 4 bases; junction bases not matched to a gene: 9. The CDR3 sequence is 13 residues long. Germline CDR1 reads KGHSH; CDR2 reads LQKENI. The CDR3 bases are TGTGCCACCTCGCAGGGGGGCCTCACTGAAGCTTTCTTT. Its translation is CATSQGGLTEAFF.

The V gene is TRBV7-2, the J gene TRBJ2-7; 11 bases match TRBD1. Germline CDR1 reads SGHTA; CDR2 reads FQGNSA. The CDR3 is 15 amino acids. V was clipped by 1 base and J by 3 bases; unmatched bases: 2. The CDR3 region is CASSLEGTGGYEQYF. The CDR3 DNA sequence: TGTGCCAGCAGCTTAGAAGGGACAGGGGGCTACGAGCAGTACTTC.

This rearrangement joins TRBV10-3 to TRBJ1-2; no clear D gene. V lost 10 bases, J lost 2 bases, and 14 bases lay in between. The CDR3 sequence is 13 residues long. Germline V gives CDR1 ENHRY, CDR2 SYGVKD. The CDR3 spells CATKGGSNYGYTF. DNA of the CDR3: TGTGCCACCAAAGGAGGGTCAAACTATGGCTACACCTTC.

CDR3 region: CSVDDGQGGTEAFF. DNA for the CDR3: TGCAGCGTTGACGACGGGCAGGGTGGCACTGAAGCTTTCTTT. J is TRBJ1-1 and V is TRBV29-1, with D perhaps matching TRBD1 (5 bases). The germline CDR1 and CDR2 sequences are SQVTM and ANQGSEA. This CDR3 region has 14 residues. Trimming removed 3 bases from V and 4 bases from J, with 15 bases in between.

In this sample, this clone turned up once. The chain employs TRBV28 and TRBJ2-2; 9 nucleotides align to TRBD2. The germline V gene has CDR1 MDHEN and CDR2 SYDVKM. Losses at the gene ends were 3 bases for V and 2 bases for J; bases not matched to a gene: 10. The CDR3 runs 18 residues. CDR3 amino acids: CASSLTSGITINTGELFF. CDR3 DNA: TGTGCCAGCAGTTTGACTAGCGGTATTACTATCAACACCGGGGAGCTGTTTTTT.

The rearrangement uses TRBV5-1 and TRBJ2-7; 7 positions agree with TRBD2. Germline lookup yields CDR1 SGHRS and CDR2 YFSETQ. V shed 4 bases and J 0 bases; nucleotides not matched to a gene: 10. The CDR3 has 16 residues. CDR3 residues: CASSPGQRGRSYEQYF. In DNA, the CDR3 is TGCGCCAGCAGCCCCGGCCAGCGGGGCCGCTCCTACGAGCAGTACTTC.

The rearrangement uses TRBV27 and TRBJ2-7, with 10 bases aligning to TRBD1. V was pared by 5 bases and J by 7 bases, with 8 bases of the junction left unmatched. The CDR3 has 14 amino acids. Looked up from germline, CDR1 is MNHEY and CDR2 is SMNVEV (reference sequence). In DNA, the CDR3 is TGTGCCAGCAGTAGTAGACAGGGGGCGAGAGAGCAGTACTTC. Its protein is CASSSRQGAREQYF.

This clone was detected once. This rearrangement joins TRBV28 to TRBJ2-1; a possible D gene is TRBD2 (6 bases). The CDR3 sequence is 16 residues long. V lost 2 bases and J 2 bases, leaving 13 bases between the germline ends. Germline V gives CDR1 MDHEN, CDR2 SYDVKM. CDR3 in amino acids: CASSLGGYGTYNEQFF. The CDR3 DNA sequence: TGTGCCAGCAGTTTAGGGGGGTACGGCACCTACAATGAGCAGTTCTTC.

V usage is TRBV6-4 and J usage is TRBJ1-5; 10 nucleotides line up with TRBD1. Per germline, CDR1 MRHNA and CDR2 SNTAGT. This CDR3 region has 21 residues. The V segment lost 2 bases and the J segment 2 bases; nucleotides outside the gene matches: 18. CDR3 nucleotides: TGTGCCAGCAGTGACCCCGACCGCAGGGACAGGGGTACCAAGGGCAATCAGCCCCAGCATTTT. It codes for CASSDPDRRDRGTKGNQPQHF.

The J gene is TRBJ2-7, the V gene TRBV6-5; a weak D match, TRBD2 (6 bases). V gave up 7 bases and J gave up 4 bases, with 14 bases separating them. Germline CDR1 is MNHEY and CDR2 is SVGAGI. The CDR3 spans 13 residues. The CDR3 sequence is CASTGDFEYEQYF. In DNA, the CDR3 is TGTGCCAGCACCGGGGACTTCGAATACGAGCAGTACTTC.

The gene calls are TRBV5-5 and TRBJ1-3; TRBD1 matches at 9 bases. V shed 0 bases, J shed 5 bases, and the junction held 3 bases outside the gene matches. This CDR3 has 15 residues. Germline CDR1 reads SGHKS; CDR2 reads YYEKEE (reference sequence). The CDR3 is CASSLDGQGRNTIYF. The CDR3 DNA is TGTGCCAGCAGCTTGGACGGACAGGGGAGAAACACCATATATTTT.

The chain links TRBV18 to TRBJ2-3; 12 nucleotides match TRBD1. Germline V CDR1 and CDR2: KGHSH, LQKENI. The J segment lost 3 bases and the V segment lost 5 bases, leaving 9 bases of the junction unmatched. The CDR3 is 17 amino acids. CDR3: CASSRGTGGIRTDTQYF. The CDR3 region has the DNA TGTGCCAGCTCAAGGGGGACAGGGGGCATCAGGACAGATACGCAGTATTTT.